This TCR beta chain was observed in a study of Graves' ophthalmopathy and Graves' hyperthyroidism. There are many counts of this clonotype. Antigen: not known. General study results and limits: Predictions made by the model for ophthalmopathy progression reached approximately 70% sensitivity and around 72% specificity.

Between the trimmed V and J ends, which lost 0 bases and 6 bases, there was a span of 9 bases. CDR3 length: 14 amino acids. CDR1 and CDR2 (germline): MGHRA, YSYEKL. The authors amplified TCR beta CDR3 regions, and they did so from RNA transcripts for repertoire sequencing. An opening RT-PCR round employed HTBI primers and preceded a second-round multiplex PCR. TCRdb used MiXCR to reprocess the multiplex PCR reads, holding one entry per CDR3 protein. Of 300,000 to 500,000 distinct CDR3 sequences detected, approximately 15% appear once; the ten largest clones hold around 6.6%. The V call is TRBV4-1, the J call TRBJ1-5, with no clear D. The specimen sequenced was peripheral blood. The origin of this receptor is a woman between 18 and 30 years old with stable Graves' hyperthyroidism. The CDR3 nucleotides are TGCGCCAGCAGCCAAGAGGGCTGGAGTCAGCCCCAGCATTTT. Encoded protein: CASSQEGWSQPQHF.